The 11 T cell receptor beta chains listed next were all sequenced from one sample in a study of cytomegalovirus exposure and HLA in healthy donors. PCR primers comprised 60 Vbeta and 13 Jbeta primers. Only in-frame clones appear in the TCRdb table, and some are missing; sequencing was by immunoSEQ multiplex PCR. The table includes 100,000 to 150,000 clones, 77% detected once. Sequencing was done on a sample of PBMCs. Source of these receptors: a male donor in good health and CMV-seropositive.

The rearrangement uses TRBV30 and TRBJ1-2; 8 bases map to TRBD1. The CDR3 contains 12 residues. The V and J ends lost 7 bases and 2 bases, in that order; junction bases with no gene match: 3. Per the germline V gene, CDR1 is GTSNPN and CDR2 is SVGIG (reference sequence). In DNA, the CDR3 is TGTGCCTTATACAGGGGGAACTATGGCTACACCTTC. Protein product: CALYRGNYGYTF.

V and J are TRBV13 and TRBJ2-1; no definite D call. CDR3 length: 15 amino acids. Germline values: CDR1 PRHDT, CDR2 FYEKMQ (reference sequence). The V and J ends lost 0 bases and 3 bases respectively, with 9 bases between them. CDR3 nucleotides: TGTGCCAGCAGCTTAGGTCTAGTGGGCTACAATGAGCAGTTCTTC. Protein sequence: CASSLGLVGYNEQFF. Based on the CDR3 plus reference TRBV13 and TRBJ2-1, the full variable domain is AAGVIQSPRHLIKEKRETATLKCYPIPRHDTVYWYQQGPGQDPQFLISFYEKMQSDKGSIPDRFSAQQFSDYHSELNMSSLELGDSALYFCASSLGLVGYNEQFFGPGTRLTVL.

The chain joins TRBV14 to TRBJ1-6, with 8 bases identical to TRBD1. This CDR3 has 17 amino acids. Trimming took 4 bases from V and 7 from J; bases not matched to a gene: 12. Germline CDR1 and CDR2: SGHDN and FVKESK. This CDR3 reads CASSRTFGQGTNSPLHF. CDR3 sequence (DNA): TGTGCCAGCAGCCGTACCTTTGGACAGGGTACCAATTCACCCCTCCACTTT.

The chain carries TRBV6-5 and TRBJ2-5; possible D gene TRBD2, 6 bases. The J call could be wrong; TRBJ2-7 is a better fit for the DNA end. CDR3 size: 15 residues. CDR1 and CDR2 from the germline V gene are MNHEY and SVGAGI. The CDR3: CASSGSQRANYEQYF. CDR3 bases: TGTGCCAGCAGCGGGAGTCAGCGGGCCAACTACGAGCAGTACTTC.

The genes are TRBV6-5 and TRBJ1-1; D is undetermined. Trimming left V 3 bases short and J 3 bases short, with 8 bases between. The germline CDR1 and CDR2 sequences are MNHEY and SVGAGI. This CDR3 region has 13 residues. CDR3 coding DNA: TGTGCCAGCAGTTATCTAGGTGACACTGAAGCTTTCTTT. Its protein is CASSYLGDTEAFF.

This chain uses TRBV5-5 with TRBJ2-7, with 7 bases lining up with TRBD1. Germline-derived CDR1 and CDR2 are SGHKS and YYEKEE (reference sequence). Losses at the gene ends were 4 bases for V and 2 bases for J; bases not matched to a gene: 9. The CDR3 is 15 amino acids. CDR3 DNA: TGTGCCAGCAGCCTCCGGGACAGCCTCGCCTACGAGCAGTACTTC. It encodes CASSLRDSLAYEQYF.

In this sample, this clone turned up a few times. The V gene is TRBV6-4, the J gene TRBJ1-1; the D gene is possibly TRBD1 (6 bases). The germline V gene encodes CDR1 MRHNA and CDR2 SNTAGT. CDR3 length: 14 amino acids. The V end was cut by 9 bases, the J end by 5 bases, with 19 bases between. In DNA, the CDR3 is TGTGCCAGTAGAACAGGGTCTGAGAGTACTGAAGCTTTCTTT. Its translation is CASRTGSESTEAFF.

The chain uses TRBV27 and TRBJ2-1; perhaps TRBD2 as D (6 bases). Per the germline V gene, CDR1 is MNHEY and CDR2 is SMNVEV (reference sequence). The CDR3 runs to 15 residues. V gave up 3 bases and J gave up 3 bases, with 12 bases separating them. The CDR3 DNA sequence: TGTGCCAGCAGTTTTGGCCTAGCGAACTACAATGAGCAGTTCTTC. Translated: CASSFGLANYNEQFF.

The gene calls are TRBV11-3 and TRBJ2-1; 9 bases map to TRBD2. V lost 6 bases to trimming and J lost 0 bases; unmatched junction nucleotides: 0. Germline assignment: CDR1 SGHNT and CDR2 YENEEA. The CDR3 covers 14 residues. CDR3 sequence: CASSSGSSYNEQFF. CDR3 nucleotide sequence: TGTGCCAGCAGTAGCGGGAGCTCCTACAATGAGCAGTTCTTC.

The chain recombines TRBV14 with TRBJ1-3; possibly TRBD1 for D (5 bases). The CDR3 length is 18 residues. The V end lost 3 bases, the J end lost 1 base, and 19 bases lay between the germline ends. Germline assignment: CDR1 SGHDN and CDR2 FVKESK. For the CDR3, the DNA is TGTGCCAGCAGCCAGCGAGAAGGGTCTCAGGGTTCTGGAAACACCATATATTTT. Protein sequence: CASSQREGSQGSGNTIYF. The whole variable domain, remainder taken from reference TRBV14 and TRBJ1-3, is EAGVTQFPSHSVIEKGQTVTLRCDPISGHDNLYWYRRVMGKEIKFLLHFVKESKQDESGMPNNRFLAERTGGTYSTLKVQPAELEDSGVYFCASSQREGSQGSGNTIYFGEGSWLTVV.

The chain couples TRBV27 to TRBJ2-3; 7 nucleotides match TRBD1. The CDR3 runs 18 residues. CDR1 is MNHEY and CDR2 is SMNVEV in the germline V gene (reference sequence). The trim removed 5 bases at V and 0 bases at J, leaving 14 bases unmatched. DNA for the CDR3: TGTGCCAGCAGTCTGGCCCCCCGGACAGGCCCTAGCACAGATACGCAGTATTTT. Its protein is CASSLAPRTGPSTDTQYF.